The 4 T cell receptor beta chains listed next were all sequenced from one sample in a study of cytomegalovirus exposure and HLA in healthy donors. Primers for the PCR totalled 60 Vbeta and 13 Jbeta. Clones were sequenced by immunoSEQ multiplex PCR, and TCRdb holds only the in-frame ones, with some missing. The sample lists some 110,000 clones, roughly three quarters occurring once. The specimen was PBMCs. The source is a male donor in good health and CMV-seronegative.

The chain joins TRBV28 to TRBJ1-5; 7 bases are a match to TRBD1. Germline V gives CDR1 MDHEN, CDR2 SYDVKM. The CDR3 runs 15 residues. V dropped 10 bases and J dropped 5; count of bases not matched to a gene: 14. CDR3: CATWSGGQSYQPQHF. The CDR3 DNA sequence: TGTGCCACCTGGAGTGGGGGACAGAGCTATCAGCCCCAGCATTTT.

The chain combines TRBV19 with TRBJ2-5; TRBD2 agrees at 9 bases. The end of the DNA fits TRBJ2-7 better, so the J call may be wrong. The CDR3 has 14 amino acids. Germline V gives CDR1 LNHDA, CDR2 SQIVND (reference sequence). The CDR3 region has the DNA TGTGCCAGTAGTATAGTAGCGGGAGCCTACGAGCAGTACTTC. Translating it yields CASSIVAGAYEQYF.

The CDR3 loop reads CASSLSPVAIQTQYF. The CDR3 nucleotides read TGTGCCAGCAGCTTATCTCCAGTGGCCATACAGACCCAGTACTTC. V is TRBV11-2 and J is TRBJ2-5; no definite D call. The CDR3 contains 15 residues. Germline values: CDR1 SGHAT, CDR2 FQNNGV. V shed 2 bases and J shed 6 bases, with 16 bases lying between them.

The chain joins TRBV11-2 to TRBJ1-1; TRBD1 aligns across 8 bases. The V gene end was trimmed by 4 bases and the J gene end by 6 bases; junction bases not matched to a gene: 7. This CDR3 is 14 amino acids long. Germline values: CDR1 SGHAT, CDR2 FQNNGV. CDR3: CASSSGQGLAEAFF. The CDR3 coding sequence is TGTGCCAGCAGCTCCGGACAGGGACTCGCTGAAGCTTTCTTT.